This T cell receptor (beta chain) was observed in a study of cytomegalovirus exposure and HLA in healthy donors. Study in general: The same platform was used for the 110 or so validation repertoires and the 600 to 700 first-cohort repertoires, a later analysis reported. General study findings and limits: Later, an analysis found that TCR clusters from the first cohort tended to co-occur in the 120 validation repertoires.

The length of the CDR3 is 17 residues. Germline V gene lookup returns CDR1 ENHRY and CDR2 SYGVKD. Trimming shortened V by 0 bases and J by 8 bases, and 22 bases separated the two germline ends. Separate from the approximately 700-subject first cohort was the roughly 130-subject validation cohort, to which the donors belonged. This clone was observed a few times. Its antigen remains unidentified. TCRdb keeps only in-frame clones here, not all; method: immunoSEQ multiplex PCR. This table has approximately 65,000 clones, about nine tenths appearing once. The sample comprised PBMCs. The receptor's source is a man between 18 and 35 years old in good health and CMV-seronegative. The rearrangement uses TRBV10-3 and TRBJ1-2, with D perhaps matching TRBD1 (5 bases). The CDR3 loop reads CAISESTRIQGSGGYTF. The CDR3 DNA is TGTGCCATCAGTGAGTCGACTCGGATTCAGGGCTCTGGGGGCTACACCTTC.